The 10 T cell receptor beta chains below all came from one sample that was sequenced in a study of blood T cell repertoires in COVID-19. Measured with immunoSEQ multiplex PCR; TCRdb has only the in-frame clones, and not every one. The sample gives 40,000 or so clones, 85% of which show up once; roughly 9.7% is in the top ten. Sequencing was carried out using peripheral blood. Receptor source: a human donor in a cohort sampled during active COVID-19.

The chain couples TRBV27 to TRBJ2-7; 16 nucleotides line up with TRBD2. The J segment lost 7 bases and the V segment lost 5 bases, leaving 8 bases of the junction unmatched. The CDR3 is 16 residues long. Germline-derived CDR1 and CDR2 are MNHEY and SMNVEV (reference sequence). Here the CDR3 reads CASSRGLAGGPGEQYF. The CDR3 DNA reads TGTGCCAGCAGTCGGGGACTAGCGGGAGGGCCGGGGGAGCAGTACTTC.

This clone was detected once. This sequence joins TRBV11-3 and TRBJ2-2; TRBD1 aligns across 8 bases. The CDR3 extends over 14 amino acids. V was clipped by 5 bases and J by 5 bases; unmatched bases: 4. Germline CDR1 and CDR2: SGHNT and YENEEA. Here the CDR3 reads CASSRGQGTGELFF. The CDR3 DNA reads TGTGCCAGCAGCCGTGGACAGGGAACCGGGGAGCTGTTTTTT.

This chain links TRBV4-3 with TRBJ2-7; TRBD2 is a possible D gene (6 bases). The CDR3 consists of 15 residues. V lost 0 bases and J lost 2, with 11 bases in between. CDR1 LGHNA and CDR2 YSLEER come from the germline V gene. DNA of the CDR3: TGCGCCAGCAGCCAAGATCTAGCGAACCCCTACGAGCAGTACTTC. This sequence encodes CASSQDLANPYEQYF.

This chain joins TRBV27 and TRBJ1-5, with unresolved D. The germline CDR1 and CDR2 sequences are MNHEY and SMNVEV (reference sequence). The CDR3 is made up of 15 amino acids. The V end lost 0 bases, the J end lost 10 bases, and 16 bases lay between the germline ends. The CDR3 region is CASSLSGSTTSPQHF. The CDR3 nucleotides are TGTGCCAGCAGTTTATCAGGTTCAACTACGAGCCCCCAGCATTTT.

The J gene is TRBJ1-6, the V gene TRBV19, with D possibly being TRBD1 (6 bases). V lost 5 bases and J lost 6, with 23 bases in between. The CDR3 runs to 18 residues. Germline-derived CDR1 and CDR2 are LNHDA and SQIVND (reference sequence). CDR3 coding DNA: TGTGCCAGTAGTGCTACCAGTATAAACAGGGTTGGTAATTCACCCCTCCACTTT. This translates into CASSATSINRVGNSPLHF.

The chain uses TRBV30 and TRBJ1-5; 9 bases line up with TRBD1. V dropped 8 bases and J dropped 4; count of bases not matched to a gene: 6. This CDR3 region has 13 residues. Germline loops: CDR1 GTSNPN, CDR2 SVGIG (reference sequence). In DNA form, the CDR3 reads TGTGCCGCAGGGACAGGGCCAAATCAGCCCCAGCATTTT. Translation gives CAAGTGPNQPQHF.

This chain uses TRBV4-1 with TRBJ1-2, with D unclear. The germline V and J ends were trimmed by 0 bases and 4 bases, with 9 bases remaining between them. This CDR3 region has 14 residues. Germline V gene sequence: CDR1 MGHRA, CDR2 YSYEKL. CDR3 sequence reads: CASSQDLAAYGYTF. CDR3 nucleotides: TGCGCCAGCAGCCAAGATCTGGCGGCCTATGGCTACACCTTC.

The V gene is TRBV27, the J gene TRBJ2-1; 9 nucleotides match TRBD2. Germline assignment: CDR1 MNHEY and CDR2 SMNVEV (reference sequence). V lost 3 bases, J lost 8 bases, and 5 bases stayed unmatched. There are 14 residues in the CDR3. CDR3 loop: CASSLLLAGYEQFF. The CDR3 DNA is TGTGCCAGCAGTTTGCTACTAGCGGGCTATGAGCAGTTCTTC.

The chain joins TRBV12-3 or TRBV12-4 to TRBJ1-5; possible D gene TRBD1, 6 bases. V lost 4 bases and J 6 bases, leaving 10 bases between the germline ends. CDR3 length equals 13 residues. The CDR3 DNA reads TGTGCCAGCAGTTGGACAGAGGCTCAGCCCCAGCATTTT. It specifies CASSWTEAQPQHF.

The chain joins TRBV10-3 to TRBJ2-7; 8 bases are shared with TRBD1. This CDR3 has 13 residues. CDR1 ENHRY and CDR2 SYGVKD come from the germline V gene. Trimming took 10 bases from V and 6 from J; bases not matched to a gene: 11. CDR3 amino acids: CATAPGQGFEQYF. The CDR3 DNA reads TGTGCCACCGCCCCTGGACAGGGATTCGAGCAGTACTTC.